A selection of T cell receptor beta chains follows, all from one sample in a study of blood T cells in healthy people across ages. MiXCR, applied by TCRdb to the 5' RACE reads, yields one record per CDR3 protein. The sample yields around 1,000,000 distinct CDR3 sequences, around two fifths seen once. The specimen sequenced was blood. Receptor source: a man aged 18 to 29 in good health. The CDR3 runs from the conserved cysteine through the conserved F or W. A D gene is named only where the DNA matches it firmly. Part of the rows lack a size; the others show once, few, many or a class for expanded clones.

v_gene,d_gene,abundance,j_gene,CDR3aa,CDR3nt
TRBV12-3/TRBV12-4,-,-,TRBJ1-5,CASSLGGGDQPQHF,TGTGCCAGCAGTTTAGGAGGGGGGGACCAGCCCCAGCATTTT
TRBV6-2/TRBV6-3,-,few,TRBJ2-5,CASSSDYNEQYF,TGTGCCAGCAGTTCGGACTACAATGAGCAGTACTTC
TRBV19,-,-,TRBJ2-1,CASSWRETQFF,TGTGCCAGTAGTTGGAGAGAGACCCAGTTCTTC
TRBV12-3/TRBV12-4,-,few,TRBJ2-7,CASRMGVGYEQYF,TGTGCCAGCAGGATGGGGGTCGGCTACGAGCAGTACTTC
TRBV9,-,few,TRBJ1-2,CASSASQRGNGYTF,TGTGCCAGCAGCGCATCTCAGAGGGGCAATGGCTACACCTTC
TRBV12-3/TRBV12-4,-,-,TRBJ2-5,CASSFGGAGGETQYF,TGTGCCAGCAGTTTCGGAGGGGCCGGTGGAGAGACCCAGTACTTC
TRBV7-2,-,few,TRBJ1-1,CASSQTPGFYTEAFF,TGTGCCAGCAGCCAAACCCCCGGTTTCTACACTGAAGCTTTCTTT
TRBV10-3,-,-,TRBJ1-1,CAISDQGSPLTEAFF,TGTGCCATCAGTGATCAGGGTTCCCCCCTTACTGAAGCTTTCTTT
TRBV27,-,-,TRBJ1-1,CASSFPRGQAFF,TGTGCCAGCAGTTTTCCCAGGGGACAAGCTTTCTTT
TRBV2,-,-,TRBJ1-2,CASLGGRYGYTF,TGTGCCAGCCTGGGCGGTAGATATGGCTACACCTTC
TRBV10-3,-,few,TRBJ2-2,CAITGTGRTGELFF,TGTGCCATCACCGGGACTGGACGCACCGGGGAGCTGTTTTTT
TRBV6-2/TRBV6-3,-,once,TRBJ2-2,CAADALTGELFF,TGTGCCGCGGACGCCCTCACCGGGGAGCTGTTTTTT
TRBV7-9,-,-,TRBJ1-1,CASSFSEAIEESNTEAFF,TGTGCCAGCAGCTTTTCGGAGGCGATAGAGGAGTCGAACACTGAAGCTTTCTTT
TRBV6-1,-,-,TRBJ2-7,CASSETWGSSEQYF,TGTGCCAGCAGTGAAACTTGGGGCTCCAGCGAGCAGTACTTC
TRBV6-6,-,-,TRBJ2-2,CASIRTGISNTGELFF,TGTGCCAGCATCCGGACCGGGATTTCGAACACCGGGGAGCTGTTTTTT
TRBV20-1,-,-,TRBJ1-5,CSARAAGNSQPQHF,TGCAGTGCTAGAGCGGCAGGGAATAGTCAGCCCCAGCATTTT
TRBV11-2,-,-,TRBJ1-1,CASSRKTGRPMGEAFF,TGTGCCAGCAGCAGAAAGACGGGGCGGCCAATGGGTGAAGCTTTCTTT
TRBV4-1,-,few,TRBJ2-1,CASSQLPTAKHNEQFF,TGCGCCAGCAGCCAGTTGCCTACTGCCAAACACAATGAGCAGTTCTTC